Shown below are 6 T cell receptor beta chains from a single sample sequenced in a study of blood T cell repertoires in COVID-19 (dated by TCRdb to the early 2020s). Library preparation was by the immunoSEQ multiplex PCR assay. TCRdb took over this immuneACCESS table, retaining in-frame rearrangements with V and J assigned. Such tables are incomplete; in checked studies, under half of the missing clones stem from an unresolved V gene, and the remainder is unexplained. This sample is represented by 150,000 to 200,000 clones; around 79% of them were singletons. Together, the top ten hold 17% of the sample. Material: peripheral blood. These receptors came from a man between 60 and 70 years old with active or convalescent COVID-19.

The gene calls are TRBV7-2 and TRBJ1-2, with TRBD1 as a possible D gene (5 bases). The V gene's germline CDR1 is SGHTA and CDR2 FQGNSA. Trimming removed 1 base from V and 4 bases from J, with 10 bases in between. This CDR3 contains 14 residues. The CDR3 loop reads CASSLDGGVYGYTF. CDR3 DNA: TGTGCCAGCAGCTTAGACGGGGGGGTCTATGGCTACACCTTC.

This clone appeared once. The CDR3 nucleotides are TGCGCCAGCAGCCACCAGGGCGGCACTGAAGCTTTCTTT. Encoded protein: CASSHQGGTEAFF. This sequence joins TRBV4-1 and TRBJ1-1; D might be TRBD1 (5 bases). The germline CDR1 and CDR2 sequences are MGHRA and YSYEKL. The CDR3 sequence is 13 residues long. V lost 3 bases to trimming and J lost 4 bases, with 9 bases between them.

J is TRBJ1-1 and V is TRBV11-2; the D is unclear. Germline assignment: CDR1 SGHAT and CDR2 FQNNGV. This CDR3 has 14 residues. Trimming took 1 base from V and 11 from J, leaving 17 bases between them. CDR3 DNA: TGTGCCAGCAGCTTAGCCGCCCCGGGAGTTTATGCTTTCTTT. Translated, it gives CASSLAAPGVYAFF.

This chain links TRBV18 with TRBJ2-1; a weak D match, TRBD1 (5 bases). Germline V CDR1 and CDR2: KGHSH, LQKENI. This CDR3 contains 15 residues. V lost 4 bases and J 2 bases, leaving 12 bases between the germline ends. The CDR3 DNA sequence: TGTGCCAGCTCACTATCTCAGGGAACCTACAATGAGCAGTTCTTC. This codes for CASSLSQGTYNEQFF. The entire variable domain, with the rest obtained from reference TRBV18 and TRBJ2-1, is as follows: NAGVMQNPRHLVRRRGQEARLRCSPMKGHSHVYWYRQLPEEGLKFMVYLQKENIIDESGMPKERFSAEFPKEGPSILRIQQVVRGDSAAYFCASSLSQGTYNEQFFGPGTRLTVL.

J is TRBJ1-1 and V is TRBV5-1; no clear D gene. CDR3 length: 14 amino acids. In germline, CDR1 is SGHRS, CDR2 YFSETQ. The V and J ends lost 0 bases and 6 bases respectively, with 12 bases between them. DNA for the CDR3: TGCGCCAGCAGCTTGGACATATTCGTCCCTGAAGCTTTCTTT. Translated: CASSLDIFVPEAFF.

This clone was found a few times. The chain is built from TRBV19 and TRBJ2-3, with D possibly TRBD2 on 5 matching bases. Trimming removed 4 bases at V and 10 bases at J, with 9 bases between. The CDR3 totals 11 residues. Germline CDR1 reads LNHDA; CDR2 reads SQIVND (reference sequence). Here the CDR3 reads CASSSTEAQYF. The CDR3 DNA follows: TGTGCCAGTAGTAGTACGGAGGCGCAGTATTTT.